Presented here are 21 T cell receptor beta chains from one specimen sequenced in a study of response to subunit inactivated influenza vaccine. TCRdb analysed the RT-PCR reads with MiXCR anew, one entry per CDR3 protein. The table shows 450,000 to 700,000 distinct CDR3 sequences, with 11% to 15% occurring only once. Specimen: PBMCs from blood, collected roughly 12 days after vaccination. These TCRs come from a man aged 45-65 years who received an inactivated influenza vaccine.

The count of this clonotype is one. The chain uses TRBV10-3 and TRBJ1-2; D is possibly TRBD1 (6 bases). Germline CDR1 ENHRY, CDR2 SYGVKD. Trimming took off 0 bases at V and 7 bases at J, with 15 bases between the two ends. The CDR3 sequence is 15 residues long. The CDR3 loop reads CAISESTGGVGGYTF. The CDR3 DNA reads as TGTGCCATCAGTGAGTCGACCGGGGGCGTCGGTGGCTACACCTTC.

J is TRBJ2-7 and V is TRBV7-2; TRBD2 aligns across 9 bases. This CDR3 has 15 amino acids. The germline CDR1 and CDR2 sequences are SGHTA and FQGNSA. J lost 5 bases, V lost 5 bases, and 10 bases had no gene match. CDR3 nucleotides: TGTGCCAGCAGCATTCTTAGCGGGAGAAGTCACGAGCAGTACTTC. Translation gives CASSILSGRSHEQYF.

In this sample, this clonotype turned up a few times. This chain joins TRBV9 and TRBJ2-1, with 8 bases matching TRBD2. The CDR3 sequence is 15 residues long. With 3 bases clipped from V and 7 bases from J, the junction kept 9 bases outside the gene matches. CDR1 is SGDLS, CDR2 YYNGEE, per germline. The CDR3 DNA reads TGTGCCAGCAGCGGGAAGCGGGAGCTGGGGAATGAGCAGTTCTTC. Residues: CASSGKRELGNEQFF.

A few counts support this clonotype. The V and J genes are TRBV7-9 and TRBJ2-3; 7 positions agree with TRBD1. In germline, CDR1 is SEHNR, CDR2 FQNEAQ (reference sequence). J was trimmed by 6 bases and V by 2 bases; bases with no gene match: 14. This CDR3 is 17 amino acids long. The CDR3 protein is CASSLPMTGWVEDTQYF. The CDR3 coding sequence is TGTGCCAGCAGCTTACCCATGACAGGGTGGGTTGAGGATACGCAGTATTTT.

This clonotype was seen only a few times. The V gene is TRBV12-3 or TRBV12-4, the J gene TRBJ2-5; no firm D call. The V end was cut by 6 bases, the J end by 5 bases, with 10 bases between. This CDR3 region has 12 residues. The CDR3 DNA sequence: TGTGCCAGCAGCCTTGTGATGGAGACCCAGTACTTC. It is translated as CASSLVMETQYF.

The rearrangement links TRBV6-5 to TRBJ2-2; D remains ambiguous. Trimming took 2 bases from V and 5 from J, leaving 9 bases between them. The CDR3 consists of 14 residues. CDR1 and CDR2 (germline): MNHEY, SVGAGI. As DNA, the CDR3 is TGTGCCAGCAGTTACCCCGTGGGGACCGGGGAGCTGTTTTTT. As protein: CASSYPVGTGELFF.

This sequence joins TRBV7-9 and TRBJ2-5, with D possibly being TRBD1 (6 bases). CDR1 SEHNR and CDR2 FQNEAQ come from the germline V gene (reference sequence). The CDR3 length is 17 residues. The germline V and J ends were trimmed by 1 base and 3 bases, with 18 bases remaining between them. The CDR3 loop reads CASSLDRLHRDEETQYF. DNA of the CDR3: TGTGCCAGCAGCTTAGATCGGCTCCACAGGGATGAAGAGACCCAGTACTTC.

The rearrangement joins TRBV5-1 to TRBJ2-2, with TRBD1 matching 8 bases. This CDR3 comprises 17 residues. V shed 0 bases and J 6 bases; nucleotides not matched to a gene: 10. The V gene's germline CDR1 is SGHRS and CDR2 YFSETQ. DNA of the CDR3: TGCGCCAGCAGCTTGGAAGGGAGGACAGGGAAGGCCGGGGAGCTGTTTTTT. Amino acid sequence: CASSLEGRTGKAGELFF.

The table lists this clonotype with a few counts. This chain uses TRBV7-9 with TRBJ2-1; tentatively, D is TRBD1 (5 bases). Germline V gene lookup returns CDR1 SEHNR and CDR2 FQNEAQ (reference sequence). The CDR3 has 11 residues. The V and J ends lost 4 bases and 9 bases respectively, with 7 bases between them. The CDR3 DNA reads TGTGCCAGCAGCTCGACAGCTGAGCAGTTCTTC. Its translation is CASSSTAEQFF. The full variable domain, in which reference TRBV7-9 and TRBJ2-1 provide the parts outside the CDR3, is DTGVSQNPRHKITKRGQNVTFRCDPISEHNRLYWYRQTLGQGPEFLTYFQNEAQLEKSRLLSDRFSAERPKGSFSTLEIQRTEQGDSAMYLCASSSTAEQFFGPGTRLTVL.

This clonotype was seen a few times. The chain employs TRBV2 and TRBJ2-1; 8 positions match TRBD2. The CDR3 contains 14 residues. Germline V gene data show CDR1 as SNHLY and CDR2 as FYNNEI. V lost 7 bases and J lost 4; bases outside the gene matches: 6. CDR3 loop: CASMGGRPYNEQFF. The DNA for the CDR3 is TGTGCCAGCATGGGCGGGAGGCCGTACAATGAGCAGTTCTTC. The full variable domain, rest sourced from reference TRBV2 and TRBJ2-1, is EPEVTQTPSHQVTQMGQEVILRCVPISNHLYFYWYRQILGQKVEFLVSFYNNEISEKSEIFDDQFSVERPDGSNFTLKIRSTKLEDSAMYFCASMGGRPYNEQFFGPGTRLTVL.

This clonotype was seen only a few times. V and J are TRBV20-1 and TRBJ2-1; 7 nucleotides agree with TRBD1. V lost 1 base, J lost 6 bases, and 9 bases stayed unmatched. Germline CDR1 DFQATT, CDR2 SNEGSKA (reference sequence). The CDR3 totals 15 residues. The DNA for the CDR3 is TGCAGTGCTAGAGCGGGGACAGTAAGTAGCAATGAGCAGTTCTTC. This gives the protein CSARAGTVSSNEQFF.

This clonotype has a handful of counts. The chain recombines TRBV29-1 with TRBJ2-3, with unresolved D. Germline CDR1 is SQVTM and CDR2 is ANQGSEA. The CDR3 has 14 amino acids. The V and J ends lost 3 bases and 2 bases respectively, with 12 bases between them. CDR3 protein: CSVESWGSTDTQYF. The CDR3 DNA follows: TGCAGCGTTGAGAGTTGGGGATCCACAGATACGCAGTATTTT.

V gene TRBV29-1 combines with J gene TRBJ1-1, with D unclear. Germline V gene sequence: CDR1 SQVTM, CDR2 ANQGSEA. V was cut by 5 bases and J by 2 bases, with 12 bases left in between. The CDR3 runs to 13 residues. The CDR3 DNA follows: TGCAGCGTTCGCCGGGATCCTAACACTGAAGCTTTCTTT. This sequence encodes CSVRRDPNTEAFF.

This rearrangement joins TRBV28 to TRBJ2-5; D perhaps matches TRBD2 (5 bases). This CDR3 is built from 13 residues. V shed 10 bases and J shed 9 bases, with 21 bases lying between them. The germline V gene encodes CDR1 MDHEN and CDR2 SYDVKM. The CDR3 DNA sequence: TGTGCCATCGGGGTGGTTCAAGAGATCCCCCAGTACTTC. Translating gives CAIGVVQEIPQYF.

The chain couples TRBV7-2 to TRBJ2-3, with 7 bases that match TRBD2. The CDR3 totals 17 residues. CDR1 is SGHTA and CDR2 is FQGNSA in the germline V gene. With V trimmed by 1 base and J by 0 bases, 7 bases remained unmatched. The CDR3 sequence: CASSLGASGPSTDTQYF. For the CDR3, the DNA is TGTGCCAGCAGCTTAGGGGCTAGCGGACCTAGCACAGATACGCAGTATTTT.

The gene calls are TRBV6-5 and TRBJ1-1; D remains ambiguous. This CDR3 spans 15 amino acids. Between the trimmed V and J ends, which lost 0 bases and 4 bases, there was a span of 12 bases. CDR1 and CDR2 from the germline V gene are MNHEY and SVGAGI. The chain's CDR3 is CASSYSIRSGTEAFF. The CDR3 bases are TGTGCCAGCAGTTACTCAATTAGAAGCGGCACTGAAGCTTTCTTT.

The rearrangement joins TRBV11-1 to TRBJ2-7, with D possibly being TRBD1 (6 bases). With 3 bases removed from V and 2 bases from J, the gap between germline ends came to 11 bases. CDR1 SGHAT and CDR2 FQDESV come from the germline V gene (reference sequence). The CDR3 totals 14 residues. The CDR3 region is CASSFYRETYEQYF. DNA for the CDR3: TGTGCCAGCAGCTTTTACAGGGAGACCTACGAGCAGTACTTC.

This clonotype was picked up a small number of times. The genes are TRBV4-1 and TRBJ2-3, with D possibly being TRBD2 (6 bases). This CDR3 is built from 15 residues. V was cut by 0 bases and J by 4 bases, with 11 bases left in between. CDR1 MGHRA and CDR2 YSYEKL come from the germline V gene. Here the CDR3 DNA reads TGCGCCAGCAGCCAAGACCAGACTAGTTCAGATACGCAGTATTTT. The encoded protein is CASSQDQTSSDTQYF.

The V and J genes are TRBV12-3 or TRBV12-4 and TRBJ2-3; D might be TRBD1 or TRBD2, each matching 5 bases. There are 14 residues in the CDR3. V lost 5 bases, J lost 4 bases, and 13 bases lay in between. CDR3 amino acids: CASSDGTSSDTQYF. DNA for the CDR3: TGTGCCAGCAGTGACGGGACCTCATCAGATACGCAGTATTTT.

CDR3 amino acids: CASSQGPQGGTDTQYF. Written as DNA, the CDR3 is TGTGCCAGCAGCCAAGGTCCCCAGGGCGGCACAGATACGCAGTATTTT. The V and J genes are TRBV14 and TRBJ2-3; weak D call: TRBD1 (5 bases). The CDR3 consists of 16 residues. V lost 1 base to trimming and J lost 1 base, with 12 bases between them. CDR1 is SGHDN, CDR2 FVKESK, per germline.

The chain combines TRBV20-1 with TRBJ1-6; TRBD1 is a possible D gene (6 bases). Trimming stripped 5 bases from V and 7 bases from J, with 18 bases between. Per the germline V gene, CDR1 is DFQATT and CDR2 is SNEGSKA (reference sequence). This CDR3 has 15 amino acids. The CDR3 DNA reads as TGCAGTGCTTCACACAAACAGGGAAGCAATTCACCCCTCCACTTT. It specifies CSASHKQGSNSPLHF.